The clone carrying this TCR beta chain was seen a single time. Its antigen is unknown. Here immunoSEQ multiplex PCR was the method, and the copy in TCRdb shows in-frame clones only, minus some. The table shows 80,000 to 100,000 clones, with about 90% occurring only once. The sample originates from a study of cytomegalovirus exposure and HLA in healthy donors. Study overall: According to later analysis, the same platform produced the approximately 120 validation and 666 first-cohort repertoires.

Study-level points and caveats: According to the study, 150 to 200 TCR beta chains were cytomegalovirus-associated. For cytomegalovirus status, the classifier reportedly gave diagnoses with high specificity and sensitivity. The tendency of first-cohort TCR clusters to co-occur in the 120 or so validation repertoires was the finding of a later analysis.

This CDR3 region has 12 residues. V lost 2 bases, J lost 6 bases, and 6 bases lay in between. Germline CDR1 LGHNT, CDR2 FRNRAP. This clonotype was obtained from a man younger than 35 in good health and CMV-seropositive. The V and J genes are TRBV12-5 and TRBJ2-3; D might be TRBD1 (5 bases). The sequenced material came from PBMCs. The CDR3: CASGLNRDTQYF. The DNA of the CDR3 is TGTGCTAGTGGTTTGAACAGGGATACGCAGTATTTT.